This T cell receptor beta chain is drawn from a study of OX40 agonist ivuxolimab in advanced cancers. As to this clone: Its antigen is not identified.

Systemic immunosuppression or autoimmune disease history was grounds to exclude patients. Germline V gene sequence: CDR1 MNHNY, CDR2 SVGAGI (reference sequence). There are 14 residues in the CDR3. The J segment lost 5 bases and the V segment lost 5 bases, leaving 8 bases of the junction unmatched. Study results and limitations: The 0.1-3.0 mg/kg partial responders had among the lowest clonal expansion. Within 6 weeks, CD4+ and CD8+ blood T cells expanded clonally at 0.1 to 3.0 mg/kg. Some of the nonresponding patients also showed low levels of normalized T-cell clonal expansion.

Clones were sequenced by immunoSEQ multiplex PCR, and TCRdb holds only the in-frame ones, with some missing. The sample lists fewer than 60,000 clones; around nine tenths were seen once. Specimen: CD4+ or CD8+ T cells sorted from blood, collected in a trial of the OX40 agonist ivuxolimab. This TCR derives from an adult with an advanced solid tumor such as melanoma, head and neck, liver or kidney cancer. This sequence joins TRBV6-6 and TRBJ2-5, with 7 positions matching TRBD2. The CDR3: CASSGRGPGETQYF. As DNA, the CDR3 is TGTGCCAGCAGTGGGAGGGGCCCCGGGGAGACCCAGTACTTC.